This TCR beta chain comes out of a study of T-cell reconstitution after alpha-beta-depleted transplantation in children. This clonotype was counted ten times or more. Its antigen is not known. The length of the CDR3 is 12 residues. The V gene end was trimmed by 6 bases and the J gene end by 1 base; junction bases not matched to a gene: 2. Germline assignment: CDR1 DFQATT and CDR2 SNEGSKA (reference sequence). Study-level results: Approximately two months post-transplant, alpha-beta T cells reportedly originated from several hundred expanded graft clones. Newly produced T cells mostly accounted for T-cell counts and diversity one year post-transplant. TCRbeta diversity was high at day 60 in some patients (a result of surviving recipient T cells and thymic progenitors).

Unique molecular identifiers were incorporated when the TCRbeta library was constructed. TCRdb analysed the PCR reads with MiXCR anew, one entry per CDR3 protein. Among about 190,000 distinct CDR3 sequences listed, around 10% were seen once. This TCR was sampled from a boy aged 2-15 years with acute myeloid leukemia, due to receive a stem cell transplant. This sample comprised PBMCs, obtained before TCRalphabeta/CD19-depleted stem cell transplant. This chain connects TRBV20-1 to TRBJ1-2; 7 bases match TRBD1. As DNA, the CDR3 is TGCAGTGCCCGGGACAGTAACTATGGCTACACCTTC. Translated, it gives CSARDSNYGYTF.